This T cell receptor (beta chain) was recovered during a study of blood T cell repertoires in COVID-19. In the original processing: How many nucleated cells were present was estimated from reference gene primer amplification. The data were produced by immunoSEQ multiplex PCR, yet TCRdb's version contains in-frame clones alone and is incomplete. The D gene and trimming were derived from the DNA, and the V and J assignments and clone size from that table. Of just over 75,000 clones detected, 75% to 90% appear once; the ten largest clones hold over 5.5%. V shed 1 base and J 2 bases; nucleotides not matched to a gene: 2. Per germline, CDR1 SGHTA and CDR2 FQGNSA. The CDR3 length is 15 residues.

The chain uses TRBV7-2 and TRBJ1-2; 9 nucleotides match TRBD1. Source material: peripheral blood. The clonotype was recovered from a man aged 60 to 75 with active or convalescent COVID-19. The CDR3 is CASSLDRGRNYGYTF. CDR3 in DNA: TGTGCCAGCAGCTTAGACAGGGGGCGCAACTATGGCTACACCTTC.